One and the same sample provided the 10 T cell receptor beta chains below, sequenced in a study of blood T cell repertoires in COVID-19. TCRdb's copy holds only in-frame clones and misses some; the assay was immunoSEQ multiplex PCR. The sample contains 250,000 to 350,000 clones, about 90% of which appear only once. Sequenced sample: peripheral blood. Source of these receptors: a woman aged 50 to 60 who had recovered from COVID-19.

The chain has TRBV20-1 and TRBJ2-7; the D gene is possibly TRBD1 (6 bases). The CDR3 loop spans 11 amino acids. CDR1 and CDR2 from the germline V gene are DFQATT and SNEGSKA (reference sequence). Trimming pared 6 bases from V and 3 bases from J, leaving 9 bases between. CDR3 sequence: CSATGVYEQYF. CDR3 sequence (DNA): TGCAGTGCGACAGGAGTCTACGAGCAGTACTTC.

The chain combines TRBV4-2 with TRBJ1-6, with D possibly being TRBD1 (6 bases). Germline values: CDR1 LGHNA, CDR2 YNFKEQ. The V and J ends lost 0 bases and 9 bases respectively, with 15 bases between them. This CDR3 is 16 amino acids long. The CDR3 spells CASSQETGTGFSPLHF. The CDR3, as DNA: TGTGCCAGCAGCCAAGAAACAGGGACGGGGTTTTCACCCCTCCACTTT.

This rearrangement joins TRBV2 to TRBJ2-5; 12 positions match TRBD2. The CDR3 totals 15 residues. Germline V gene lookup returns CDR1 SNHLY and CDR2 FYNNEI. The V gene end was trimmed by 6 bases and the J gene end by 4 bases; junction bases not matched to a gene: 6. The CDR3, as DNA: TGTGCCAGCAGGGCGACTAGCGGGAGCGGAGAGACCCAGTACTTC. It is translated as CASRATSGSGETQYF.

The chain couples TRBV9 to TRBJ2-2; D might be TRBD1 (5 bases). V was clipped by 4 bases and J by 8 bases, with 15 bases between them. The CDR3 has 14 residues. Germline-derived CDR1 and CDR2 are SGDLS and YYNGEE. The CDR3 protein is CASSLNPRVGELFF. The CDR3 coding sequence is TGTGCCAGCAGCCTTAACCCCAGGGTTGGGGAGCTGTTTTTT.

This clone turned up a few times. The rearrangement joins TRBV28 to TRBJ1-6; D gene ambiguous. Trimming removed 10 bases from V and 7 bases from J, with 11 bases in between. The CDR3 runs to 12 residues. CDR1 and CDR2 (germline): MDHEN, SYDVKM. CDR3 bases: TGTGCCACCCGGTCGAACAATTCACCCCTCCACTTT. This codes for CATRSNNSPLHF.

The rearrangement links TRBV4-3 to TRBJ1-2; 8 nucleotides agree with TRBD1. J was trimmed by 8 bases and V by 4 bases; bases with no gene match: 15. The CDR3 runs to 16 residues. CDR1 is LGHNA, CDR2 YSLEER, per germline. The CDR3 here is CASSLLTGDPTGGYTF. The CDR3 DNA sequence: TGCGCCAGCAGCCTCCTGACAGGGGATCCCACGGGAGGCTACACCTTC.

The V and J genes are TRBV5-6 and TRBJ2-1, with TRBD2 matching 12 bases. V was clipped by 5 bases and J by 4 bases; unmatched bases: 7. The CDR3 totals 16 residues. CDR1 is SGHDT and CDR2 is YYEEEE in the germline V gene. The CDR3 DNA reads TGTGCCAGCAGAAGGGCTAGCGGGAGGGGGTACAATGAGCAGTTCTTC. Its translation: CASRRASGRGYNEQFF.

CDR3 sequence reads: CASSRGAGLTDTQYF. CDR3 DNA: TGTGCCAGCAGCCGGGGGGCAGGGCTCACAGATACGCAGTATTTT. The V call is TRBV11-2, the J call TRBJ2-3, with D maybe TRBD2 (7 bases). Germline CDR1 is SGHAT and CDR2 is FQNNGV. The CDR3 has 15 residues. The ends were cut back, 5 bases at V and 2 bases at J, with 14 bases in the middle.

The chain carries TRBV6-6 and TRBJ1-1; 9 bases map to TRBD1. Germline assignment: CDR1 MNHNY and CDR2 SVGAGI (reference sequence). After removal of 6 bases from V and 11 bases from J, the junction contained 13 bases not matched to a gene. The CDR3 covers 14 residues. CDR3 nucleotides: TGTGCCAGCAGCCCAAACAGGGGGCGTATTGCGGCTTTCTTT. Translated, it gives CASSPNRGRIAAFF.

The chain joins TRBV21-1 to TRBJ2-7; the D call TRBD2 from the table was never checked on the DNA. TRBV21-1 is a known pseudogene. CDR3 size: 16 residues. CDR3: CASSKAIAGEGYEQYF. The CDR3 DNA follows: TGTGCCAGCAGCAAAGCCATCGCCGGGGAAGGCTACGAGCAGTACTTC.